The sequence of this T cell receptor (beta chain) was determined in a study of neoadjuvant nivolumab and ipilimumab in lung cancer. Study conclusions and caveats: From pretherapy to surgery, tumor richness and clonality rose with dual therapy. A small number of samples were TCR sequenced. Higher pretherapy blood TCR richness went with higher resected-tumor richness. Resected tumors had greater TCR richness and clonality than uninvolved lung.

This table comes from immunoSEQ multiplex PCR, and its TCRdb copy is limited to in-frame clones, with some not included. Of 4,500 to 5,000 clones in the sample, around 67% were seen once. Concerning this clone: Its target is unknown.

This CDR3 has 16 residues. Trimming took 5 bases from V and 2 from J, leaving 15 bases between them. Germline values: CDR1 SGHAT, CDR2 FQNNGV. The TCR sequence derives from an adult with non-small cell lung cancer. The specimen comprised tumor tissue, sampled after neoadjuvant nivolumab, alone or with ipilimumab, at or shortly before surgery. The chain couples TRBV11-2 to TRBJ2-2; tentative D call: TRBD2 (7 bases). CDR3 in DNA: TGTGCCAGCAGCGCCCGCGGGGGCCCTAACACCGGGGAGCTGTTTTTT. Protein product: CASSARGGPNTGELFF.